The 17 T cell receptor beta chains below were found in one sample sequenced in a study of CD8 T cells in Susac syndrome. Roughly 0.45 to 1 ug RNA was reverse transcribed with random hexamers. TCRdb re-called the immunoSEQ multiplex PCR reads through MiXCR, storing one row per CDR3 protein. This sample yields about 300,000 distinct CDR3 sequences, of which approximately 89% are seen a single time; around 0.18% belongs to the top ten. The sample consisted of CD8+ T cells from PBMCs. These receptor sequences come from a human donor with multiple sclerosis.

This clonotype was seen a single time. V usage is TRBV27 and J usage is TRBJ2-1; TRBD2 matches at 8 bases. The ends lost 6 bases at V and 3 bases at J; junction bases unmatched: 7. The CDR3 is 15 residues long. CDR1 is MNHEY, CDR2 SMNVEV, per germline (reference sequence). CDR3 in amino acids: CASSLLLADYNEQFF. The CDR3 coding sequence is TGTGCCAGCAGCCTCTTACTAGCGGACTACAATGAGCAGTTCTTC.

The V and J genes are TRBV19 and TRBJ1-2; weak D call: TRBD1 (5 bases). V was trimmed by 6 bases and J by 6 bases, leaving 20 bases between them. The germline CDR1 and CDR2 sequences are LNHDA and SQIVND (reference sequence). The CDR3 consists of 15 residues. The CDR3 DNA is TGTGCCAGTAGCTGGGGGGAGATGCCCGCCCATGGCTACACCTTC. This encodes CASSWGEMPAHGYTF.

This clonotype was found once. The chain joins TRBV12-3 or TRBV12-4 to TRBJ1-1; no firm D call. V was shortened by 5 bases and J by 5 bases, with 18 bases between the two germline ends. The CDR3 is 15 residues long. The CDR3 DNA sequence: TGTGCCAGCAGTCCGAACAGCCCTGGTAGGACTGAAGCTTTCTTT. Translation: CASSPNSPGRTEAFF.

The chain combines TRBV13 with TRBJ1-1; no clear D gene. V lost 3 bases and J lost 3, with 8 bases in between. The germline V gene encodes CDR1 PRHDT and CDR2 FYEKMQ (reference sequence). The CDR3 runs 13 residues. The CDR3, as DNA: TGTGCCAGCAGCTTCAGAGAAGACACTGAAGCTTTCTTT. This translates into CASSFREDTEAFF.

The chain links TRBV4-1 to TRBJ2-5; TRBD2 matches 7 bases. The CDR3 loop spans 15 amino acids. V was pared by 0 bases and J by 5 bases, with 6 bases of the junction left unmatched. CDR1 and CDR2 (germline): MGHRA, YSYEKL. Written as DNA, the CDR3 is TGCGCCAGCAGCCAAGAGGAGCGGGGTCTGGAGACCCAGTACTTC. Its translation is CASSQEERGLETQYF.

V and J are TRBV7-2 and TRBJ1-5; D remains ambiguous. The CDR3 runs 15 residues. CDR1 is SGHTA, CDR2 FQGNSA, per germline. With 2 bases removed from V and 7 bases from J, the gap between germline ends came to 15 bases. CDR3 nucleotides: TGTGCCAGCAGCTTATATGTAGGGTGGATGCAGCCCCAGCATTTT. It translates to CASSLYVGWMQPQHF.

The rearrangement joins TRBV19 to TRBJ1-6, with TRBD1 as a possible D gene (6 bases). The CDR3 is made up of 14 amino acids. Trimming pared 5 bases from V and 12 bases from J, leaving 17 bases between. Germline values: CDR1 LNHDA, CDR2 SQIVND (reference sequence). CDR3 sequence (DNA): TGTGCCAGTAGTTTGTACGGGACACCCCAACCCCTCCACTTT. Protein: CASSLYGTPQPLHF.

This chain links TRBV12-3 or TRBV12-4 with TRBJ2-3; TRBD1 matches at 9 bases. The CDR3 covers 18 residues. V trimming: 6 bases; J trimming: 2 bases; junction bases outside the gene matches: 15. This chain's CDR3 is CASRSGTGLLSSTDTQYF. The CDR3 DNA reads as TGTGCCAGCAGGTCCGGGACAGGGCTGCTATCCTCCACAGATACGCAGTATTTT.

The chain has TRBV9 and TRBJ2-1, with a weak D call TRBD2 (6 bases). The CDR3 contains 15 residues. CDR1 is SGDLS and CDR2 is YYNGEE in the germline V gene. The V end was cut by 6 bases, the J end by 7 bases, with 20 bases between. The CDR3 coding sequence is TGTGCCAGCAACCCTAACTCTGGGGGGTCAAATGAGCAGTTCTTC. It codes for CASNPNSGGSNEQFF.

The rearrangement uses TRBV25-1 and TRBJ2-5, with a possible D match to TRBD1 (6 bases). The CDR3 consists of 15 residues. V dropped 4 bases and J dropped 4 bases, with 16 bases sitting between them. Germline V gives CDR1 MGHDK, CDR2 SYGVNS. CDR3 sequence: CASSAPQGSGETQYF. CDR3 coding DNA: TGTGCCAGCAGTGCCCCTCAGGGGAGCGGAGAGACCCAGTACTTC. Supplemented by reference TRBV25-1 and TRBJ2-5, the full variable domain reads EADIYQTPRYLVIGTGKKITLECSQTMGHDKMYWYQQDPGMELHLIHYSYGVNSTEKGDLSSESTVSRIRTEHFPLTLESARPSHTSQYLCASSAPQGSGETQYFGPGTRLLVL.

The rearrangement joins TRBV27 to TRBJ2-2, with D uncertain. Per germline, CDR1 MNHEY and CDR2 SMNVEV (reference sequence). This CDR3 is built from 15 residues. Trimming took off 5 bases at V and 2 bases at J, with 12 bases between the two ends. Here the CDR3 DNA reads TGTGCCAGCAGTGTCGGAAATTTTAACACCGGGGAGCTGTTTTTT. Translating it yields CASSVGNFNTGELFF.

The CDR3 coding sequence is TGTGCCAGCAGCTTAGGCGGGACGGGCTACGAGCAGTACTTC. Protein: CASSLGGTGYEQYF. V gene TRBV7-3 combines with J gene TRBJ2-7, with a weak D call TRBD2 (6 bases). Trimming took off 2 bases at V and 3 bases at J, with 11 bases between the two ends. CDR3 size: 14 residues. The germline CDR1 and CDR2 sequences are SGHTA and FQGTGA.

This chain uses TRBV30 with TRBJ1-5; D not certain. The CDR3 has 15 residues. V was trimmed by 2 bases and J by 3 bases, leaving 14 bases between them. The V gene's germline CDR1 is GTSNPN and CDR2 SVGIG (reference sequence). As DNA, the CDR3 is TGTGCCTGGAGTCCCCCCGGACTATCCAATCAGCCCCAGCATTTT. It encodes CAWSPPGLSNQPQHF.

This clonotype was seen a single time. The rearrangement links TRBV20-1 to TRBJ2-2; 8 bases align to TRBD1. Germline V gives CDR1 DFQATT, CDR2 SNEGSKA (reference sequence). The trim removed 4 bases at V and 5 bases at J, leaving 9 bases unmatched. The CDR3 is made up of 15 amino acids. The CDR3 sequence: CSAKEPGQETGELFF. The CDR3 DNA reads TGCAGTGCTAAGGAGCCGGGACAGGAGACCGGGGAGCTGTTTTTT.

The CDR3 reads CSARDGGGNTEAFF. CDR3 nucleotide sequence: TGCAGTGCTAGAGACGGGGGAGGGAACACTGAAGCTTTCTTT. The V and J genes are TRBV20-1 and TRBJ1-1; D is perhaps TRBD1 (5 bases). V lost 0 bases, J lost 1 base, and 9 bases lay in between. Germline V gene lookup returns CDR1 DFQATT and CDR2 SNEGSKA (reference sequence). The CDR3 covers 14 residues.

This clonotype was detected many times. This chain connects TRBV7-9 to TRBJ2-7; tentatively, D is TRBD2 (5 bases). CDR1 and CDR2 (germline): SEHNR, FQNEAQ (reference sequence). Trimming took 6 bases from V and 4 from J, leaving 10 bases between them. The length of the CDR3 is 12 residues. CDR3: CASSLTSYEQYF. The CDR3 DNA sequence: TGTGCCAGCAGTCTTACTAGTTACGAGCAGTACTTC.

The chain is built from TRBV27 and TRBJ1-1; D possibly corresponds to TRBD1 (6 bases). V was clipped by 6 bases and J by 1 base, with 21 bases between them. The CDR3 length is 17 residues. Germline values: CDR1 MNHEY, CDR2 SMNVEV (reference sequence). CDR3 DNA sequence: TGTGCCAGCAGAAACGGGGGGGGGCGCGATTGGAACACTGAAGCTTTCTTT. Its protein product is CASRNGGGRDWNTEAFF.